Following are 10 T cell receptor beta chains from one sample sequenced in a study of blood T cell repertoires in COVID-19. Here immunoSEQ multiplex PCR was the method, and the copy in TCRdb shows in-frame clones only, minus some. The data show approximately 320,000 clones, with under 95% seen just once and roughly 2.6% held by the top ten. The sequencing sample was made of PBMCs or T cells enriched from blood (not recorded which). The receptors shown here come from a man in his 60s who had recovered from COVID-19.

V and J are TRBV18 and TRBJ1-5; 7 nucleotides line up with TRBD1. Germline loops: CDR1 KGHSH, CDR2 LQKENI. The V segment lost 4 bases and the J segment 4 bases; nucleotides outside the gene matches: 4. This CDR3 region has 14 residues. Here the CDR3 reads CASSLGQANQPQHF. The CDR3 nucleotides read TGTGCCAGCTCACTAGGACAGGCTAATCAGCCCCAGCATTTT.

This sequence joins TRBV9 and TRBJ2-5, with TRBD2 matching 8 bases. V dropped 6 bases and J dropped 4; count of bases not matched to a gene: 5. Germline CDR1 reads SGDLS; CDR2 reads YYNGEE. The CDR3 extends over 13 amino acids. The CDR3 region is CASTPGGTETQYF. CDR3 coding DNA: TGTGCCAGCACGCCGGGAGGGACAGAGACCCAGTACTTC.

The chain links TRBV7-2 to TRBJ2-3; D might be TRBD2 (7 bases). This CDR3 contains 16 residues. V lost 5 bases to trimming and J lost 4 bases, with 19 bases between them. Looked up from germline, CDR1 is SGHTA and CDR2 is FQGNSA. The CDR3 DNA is TGTGCCAGCAGCCTCCAGAGGGGGGGGCGCGCAGATACGCAGTATTTT. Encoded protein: CASSLQRGGRADTQYF.

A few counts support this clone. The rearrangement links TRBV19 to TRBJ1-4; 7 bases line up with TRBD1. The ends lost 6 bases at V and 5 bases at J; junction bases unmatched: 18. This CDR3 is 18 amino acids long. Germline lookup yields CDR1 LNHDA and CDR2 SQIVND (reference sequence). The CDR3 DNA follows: TGTGCCAGTAGGACCCTCGCACGACAGGGAAAACAGAATGAAAAACTGTTTTTT. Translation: CASRTLARQGKQNEKLFF.

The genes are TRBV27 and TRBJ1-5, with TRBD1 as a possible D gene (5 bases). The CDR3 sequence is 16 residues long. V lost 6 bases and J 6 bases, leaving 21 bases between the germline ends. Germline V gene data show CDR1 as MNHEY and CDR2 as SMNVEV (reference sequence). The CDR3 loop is CASSLARTLPAQPQHF. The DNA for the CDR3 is TGTGCCAGCAGCTTAGCCCGGACACTTCCAGCTCAGCCCCAGCATTTT.

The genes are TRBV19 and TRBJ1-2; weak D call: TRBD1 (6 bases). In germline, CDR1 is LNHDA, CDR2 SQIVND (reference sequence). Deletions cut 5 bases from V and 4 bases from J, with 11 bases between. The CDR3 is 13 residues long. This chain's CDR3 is CASSSGTFYGYTF. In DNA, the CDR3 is TGTGCCAGTAGTTCCGGGACATTCTATGGCTACACCTTC.

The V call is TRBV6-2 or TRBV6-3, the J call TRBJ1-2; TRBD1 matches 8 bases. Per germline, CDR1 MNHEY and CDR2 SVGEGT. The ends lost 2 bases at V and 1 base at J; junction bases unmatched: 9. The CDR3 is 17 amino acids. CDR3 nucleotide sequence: TGTGCCAGCAGTTACGGGACAGGAGATTTCTTTAACTATGGCTACACCTTC. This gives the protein CASSYGTGDFFNYGYTF.

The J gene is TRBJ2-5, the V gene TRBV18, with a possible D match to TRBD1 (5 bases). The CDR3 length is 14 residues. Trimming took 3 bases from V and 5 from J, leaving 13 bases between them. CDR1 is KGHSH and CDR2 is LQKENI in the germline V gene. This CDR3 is CASSPQGGFETQYF. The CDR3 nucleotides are TGTGCCAGCTCACCGCAGGGTGGTTTTGAGACCCAGTACTTC.

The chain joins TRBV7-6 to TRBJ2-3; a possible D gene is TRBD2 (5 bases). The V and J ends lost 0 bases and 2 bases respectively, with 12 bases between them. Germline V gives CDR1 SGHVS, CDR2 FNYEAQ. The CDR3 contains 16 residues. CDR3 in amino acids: CASSLAAGHTTDTQYF. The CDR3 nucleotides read TGTGCCAGCAGCTTAGCGGCGGGCCACACCACAGATACGCAGTATTTT.

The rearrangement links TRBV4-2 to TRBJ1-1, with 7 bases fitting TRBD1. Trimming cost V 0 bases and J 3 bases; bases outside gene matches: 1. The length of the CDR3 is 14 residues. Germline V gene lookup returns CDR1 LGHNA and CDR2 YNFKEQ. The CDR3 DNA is TGTGCCAGCAGCCAAGAACAGGGGTACACTGAAGCTTTCTTT. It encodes CASSQEQGYTEAFF.